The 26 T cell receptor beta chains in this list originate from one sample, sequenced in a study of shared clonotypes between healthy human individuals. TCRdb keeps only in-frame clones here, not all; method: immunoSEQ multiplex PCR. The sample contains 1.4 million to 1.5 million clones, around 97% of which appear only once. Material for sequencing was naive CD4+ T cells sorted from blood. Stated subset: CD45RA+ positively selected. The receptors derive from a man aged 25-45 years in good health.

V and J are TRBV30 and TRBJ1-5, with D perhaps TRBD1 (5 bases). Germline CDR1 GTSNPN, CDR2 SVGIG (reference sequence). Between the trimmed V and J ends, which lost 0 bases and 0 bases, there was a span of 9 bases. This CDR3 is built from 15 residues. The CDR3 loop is CAWSVGVNSNQPQHF. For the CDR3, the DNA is TGTGCCTGGAGTGTAGGGGTTAATAGCAATCAGCCCCAGCATTTT. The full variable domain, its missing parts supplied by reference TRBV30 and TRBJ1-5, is SQTIHQWPATLVQPVGSPLSLECTVEGTSNPNLYWYRQAAGRGLQLLFYSVGIGQISSEVPQNLSASRPQDRQFILSSKKLLLSDSGFYLCAWSVGVNSNQPQHFGDGTRLSIL.

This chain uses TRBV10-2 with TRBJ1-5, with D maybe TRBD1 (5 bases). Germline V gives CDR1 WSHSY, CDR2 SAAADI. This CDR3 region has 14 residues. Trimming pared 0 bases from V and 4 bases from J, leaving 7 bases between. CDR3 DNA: TGCGCCAGCAGTGAGTCGGGGGGGAATCAGCCCCAGCATTTT. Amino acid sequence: CASSESGGNQPQHF.

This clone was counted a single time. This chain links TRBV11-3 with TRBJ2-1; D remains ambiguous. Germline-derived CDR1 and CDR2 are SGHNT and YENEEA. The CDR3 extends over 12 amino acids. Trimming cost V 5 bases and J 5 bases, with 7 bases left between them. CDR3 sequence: CASSVTHNEQFF. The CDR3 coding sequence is TGTGCCAGCAGCGTTACACACAATGAGCAGTTCTTC. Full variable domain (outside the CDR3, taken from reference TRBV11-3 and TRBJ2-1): EAGVVQSPRYKIIEKKQPVAFWCNPISGHNTLYWYLQNLGQGPELLIRYENEEAVDDSQLPKDRFSAERLKGVDSTLKIQPAELGDSAVYLCASSVTHNEQFFGPGTRLTVL.

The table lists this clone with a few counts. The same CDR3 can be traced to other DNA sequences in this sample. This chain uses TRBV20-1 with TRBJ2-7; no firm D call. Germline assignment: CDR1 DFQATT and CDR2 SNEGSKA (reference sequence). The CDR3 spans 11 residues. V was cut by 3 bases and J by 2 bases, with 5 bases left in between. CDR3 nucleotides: TGCAGTGCTAGTGGCCCCTACGAGCAGTACTTC. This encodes CSASGPYEQYF.

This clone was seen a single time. This CDR3 is CASSGLAGVGGELFF. CDR3 DNA sequence: TGTGCCAGCAGTGGACTAGCGGGAGTGGGCGGGGAGCTGTTTTTT. The chain uses TRBV2 and TRBJ2-2, with 12 bases that match TRBD2. This CDR3 is 15 amino acids long. Trimming took 4 bases from V and 7 from J; bases not matched to a gene: 4. Germline values: CDR1 SNHLY, CDR2 FYNNEI.

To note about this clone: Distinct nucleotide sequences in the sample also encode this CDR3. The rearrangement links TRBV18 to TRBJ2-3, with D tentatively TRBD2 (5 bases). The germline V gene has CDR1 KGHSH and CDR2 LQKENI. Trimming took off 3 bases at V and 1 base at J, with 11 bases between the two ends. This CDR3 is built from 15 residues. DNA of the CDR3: TGTGCCAGCTCACCCGAGGGTGGGGGCACAGATACGCAGTATTTT. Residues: CASSPEGGGTDTQYF.

The CDR3, as DNA: TGCGCCAGCAGTGGCCAGGGCTACAATCAGCCCCAGCATTTT. Its translation is CASSGQGYNQPQHF. V and J are TRBV10-2 and TRBJ1-5; D possibly corresponds to TRBD1 (5 bases). V was shortened by 4 bases and J by 3 bases, with 10 bases between the two germline ends. Germline loops: CDR1 WSHSY, CDR2 SAAADI. The CDR3 extends over 14 amino acids.

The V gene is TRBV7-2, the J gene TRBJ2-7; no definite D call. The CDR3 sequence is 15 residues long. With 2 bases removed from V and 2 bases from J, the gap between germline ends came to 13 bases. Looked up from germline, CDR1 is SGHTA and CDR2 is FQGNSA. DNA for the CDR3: TGTGCCAGCAGCTTAAGAAAAATCTATACCTACGAGCAGTACTTC. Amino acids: CASSLRKIYTYEQYF.

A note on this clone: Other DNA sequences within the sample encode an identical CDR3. The CDR3 DNA is TGTGCCAGCAGTGACAGGGGGAGAGCAGATACGCAGTATTTT. Translated, it gives CASSDRGRADTQYF. This chain joins TRBV2 and TRBJ2-3; TRBD1 aligns across 7 bases. Per germline, CDR1 SNHLY and CDR2 FYNNEI. This CDR3 has 14 amino acids. V dropped 3 bases and J dropped 4; count of bases not matched to a gene: 4. Full variable domain (remainder filled in from reference TRBV2 and TRBJ2-3): EPEVTQTPSHQVTQMGQEVILRCVPISNHLYFYWYRQILGQKVEFLVSFYNNEISEKSEIFDDQFSVERPDGSNFTLKIRSTKLEDSAMYFCASSDRGRADTQYFGPGTRLTVL.

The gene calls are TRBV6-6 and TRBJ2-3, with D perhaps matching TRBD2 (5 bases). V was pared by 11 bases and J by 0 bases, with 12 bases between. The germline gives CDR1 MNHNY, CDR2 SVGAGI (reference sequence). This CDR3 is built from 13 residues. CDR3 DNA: TGTGCCGCGAAGCGGAAAAGCACAGATACGCAGTATTTT. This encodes CAAKRKSTDTQYF.

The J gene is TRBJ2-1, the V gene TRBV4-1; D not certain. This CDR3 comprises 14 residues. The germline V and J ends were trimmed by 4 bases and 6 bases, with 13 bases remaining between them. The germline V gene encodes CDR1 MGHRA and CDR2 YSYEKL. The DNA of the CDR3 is TGCGCCAGCAGCCCCCCGAGTATGGGCAATGAGCAGTTCTTC. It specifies CASSPPSMGNEQFF.

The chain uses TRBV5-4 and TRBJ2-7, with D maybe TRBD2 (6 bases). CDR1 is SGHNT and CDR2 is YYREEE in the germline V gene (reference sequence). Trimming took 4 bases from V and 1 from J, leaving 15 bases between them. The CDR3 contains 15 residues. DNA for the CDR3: TGTGCCAGCAGCCGCCGCGGGGCGGGTTCCTACGAGCAGTACTTC. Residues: CASSRRGAGSYEQYF. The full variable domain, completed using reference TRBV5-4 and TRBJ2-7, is ETGVTQSPTHLIKTRGQQVTLRCSSQSGHNTVSWYQQALGQGPQFIFQYYREEENGRGNFPPRFSGLQFPNYSSELNVNALELDDSALYLCASSRRGAGSYEQYFGPGTRLTVT.

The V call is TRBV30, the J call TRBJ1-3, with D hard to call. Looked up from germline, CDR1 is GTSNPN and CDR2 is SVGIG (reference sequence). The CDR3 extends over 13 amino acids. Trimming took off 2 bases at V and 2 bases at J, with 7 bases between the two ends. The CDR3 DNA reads TGTGCCTGGAGTTACAAAGCTGGAAACACCATATATTTT. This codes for CAWSYKAGNTIYF.

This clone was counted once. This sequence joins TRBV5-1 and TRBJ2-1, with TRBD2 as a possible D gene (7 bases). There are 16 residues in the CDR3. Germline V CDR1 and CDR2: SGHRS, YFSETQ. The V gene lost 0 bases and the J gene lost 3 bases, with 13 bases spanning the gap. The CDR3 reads CASSLARGDNYNEQFF. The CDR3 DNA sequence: TGCGCCAGCAGCTTGGCCCGGGGGGACAACTACAATGAGCAGTTCTTC.

The CDR3 loop is CAVDRGLYEQYF. Written as DNA, the CDR3 is TGTGCCGTTGACAGGGGGCTCTACGAGCAGTACTTC. V gene TRBV30 combines with J gene TRBJ2-7, with TRBD1 identical over 10 bases. CDR3 length: 12 amino acids. The V segment lost 8 bases and the J segment 3 bases; nucleotides outside the gene matches: 4. Per germline, CDR1 GTSNPN and CDR2 SVGIG (reference sequence).

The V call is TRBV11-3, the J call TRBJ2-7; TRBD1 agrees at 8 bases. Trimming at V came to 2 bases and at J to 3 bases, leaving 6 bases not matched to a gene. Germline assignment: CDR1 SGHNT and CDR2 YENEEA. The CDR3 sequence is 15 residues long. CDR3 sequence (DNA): TGTGCCAGCAGCTTACTGACAGGGGTCCACTACGAGCAGTACTTC. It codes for CASSLLTGVHYEQYF.

The chain's CDR3 is CASSRGANTGELFF. In DNA form, the CDR3 reads TGTGCCAGCAGCCGGGGCGCGAACACCGGGGAGCTGTTTTTT. V usage is TRBV13 and J usage is TRBJ2-2; possibly TRBD1 or TRBD2 for D (5 bases each). The CDR3 is made up of 14 amino acids. In germline, CDR1 is PRHDT, CDR2 FYEKMQ (reference sequence). V was clipped by 5 bases and J by 0 bases, with 7 bases between them.

For the CDR3, the DNA is TGTGCCAGCAGCTTGGATGGACTAGCCACAGATACGCAGTATTTT. Amino acid sequence: CASSLDGLATDTQYF. V and J are TRBV5-4 and TRBJ2-3; 8 bases map to TRBD2. This CDR3 is built from 15 residues. From germline, CDR1 is SGHNT and CDR2 YYREEE (reference sequence). V lost 0 bases, J lost 2 bases, and 2 bases stayed unmatched.

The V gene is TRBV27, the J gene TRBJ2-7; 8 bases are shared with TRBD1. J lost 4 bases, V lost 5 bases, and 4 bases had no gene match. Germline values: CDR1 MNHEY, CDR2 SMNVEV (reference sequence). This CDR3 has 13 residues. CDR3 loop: CASSDRGLYEQYF. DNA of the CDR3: TGTGCCAGCAGTGACAGGGGTCTATACGAGCAGTACTTC.

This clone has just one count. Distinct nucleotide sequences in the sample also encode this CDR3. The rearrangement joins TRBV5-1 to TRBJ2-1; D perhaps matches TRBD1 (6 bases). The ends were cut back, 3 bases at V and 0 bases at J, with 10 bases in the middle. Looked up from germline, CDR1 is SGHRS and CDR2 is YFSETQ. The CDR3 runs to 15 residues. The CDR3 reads CASSSQGSSYNEQFF. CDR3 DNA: TGCGCCAGCAGCTCTCAGGGGAGCTCCTACAATGAGCAGTTCTTC.

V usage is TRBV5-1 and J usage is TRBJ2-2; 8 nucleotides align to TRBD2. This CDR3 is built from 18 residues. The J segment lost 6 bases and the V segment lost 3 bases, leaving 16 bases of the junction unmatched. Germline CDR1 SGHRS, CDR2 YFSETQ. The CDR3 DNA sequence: TGCGCCAGCAGCTACCTAGAGTCGGGAGGGCCCACCGCCGGGGAGCTGTTTTTT. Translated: CASSYLESGGPTAGELFF.

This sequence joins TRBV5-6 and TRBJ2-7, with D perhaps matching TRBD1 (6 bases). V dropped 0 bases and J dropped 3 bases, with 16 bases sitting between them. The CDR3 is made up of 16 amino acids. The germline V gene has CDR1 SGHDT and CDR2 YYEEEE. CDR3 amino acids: CASSLAPGTLSYEQYF. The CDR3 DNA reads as TGTGCCAGCAGCTTGGCCCCCGGGACACTTAGCTACGAGCAGTACTTC. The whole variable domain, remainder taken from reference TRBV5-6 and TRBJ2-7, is DAGVTQSPTHLIKTRGQQVTLRCSPKSGHDTVSWYQQALGQGPQFIFQYYEEEERQRGNFPDRFSGHQFPNYSSELNVNALLLGDSALYLCASSLAPGTLSYEQYFGPGTRLTVT.

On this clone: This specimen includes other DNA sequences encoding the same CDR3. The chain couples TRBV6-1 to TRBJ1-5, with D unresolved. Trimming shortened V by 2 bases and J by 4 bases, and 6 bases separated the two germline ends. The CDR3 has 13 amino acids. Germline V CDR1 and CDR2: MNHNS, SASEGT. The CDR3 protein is CASSESGNQPQHF. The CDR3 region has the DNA TGTGCCAGCAGTGAATCGGGGAATCAGCCCCAGCATTTT.

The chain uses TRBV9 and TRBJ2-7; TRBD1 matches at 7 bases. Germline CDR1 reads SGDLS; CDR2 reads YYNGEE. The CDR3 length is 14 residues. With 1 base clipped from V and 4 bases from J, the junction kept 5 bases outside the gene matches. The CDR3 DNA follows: TGTGCCAGCAGCGTACAGGGGGTAGGATACGAGCAGTACTTC. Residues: CASSVQGVGYEQYF.

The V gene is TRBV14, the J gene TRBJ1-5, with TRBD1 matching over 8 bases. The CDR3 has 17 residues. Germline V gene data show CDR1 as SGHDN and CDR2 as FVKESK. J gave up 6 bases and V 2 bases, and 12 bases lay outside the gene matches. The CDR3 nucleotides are TGTGCCAGCAGCCAACGGGACAGGTGGGCTTCTCGTCAGCCCCAGCATTTT. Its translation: CASSQRDRWASRQPQHF.

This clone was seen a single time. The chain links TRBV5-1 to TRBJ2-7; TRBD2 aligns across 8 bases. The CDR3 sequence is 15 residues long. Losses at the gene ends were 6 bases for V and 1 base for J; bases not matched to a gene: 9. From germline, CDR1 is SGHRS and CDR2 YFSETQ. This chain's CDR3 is CASKNGTSGSYEQYF. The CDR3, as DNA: TGCGCCAGCAAGAACGGTACTAGCGGATCCTACGAGCAGTACTTC.